These 20 T cell receptor beta chains originate from one sample sequenced in a study of blood T cell repertoires in COVID-19. Sequenced by immunoSEQ multiplex PCR; TCRdb stores in-frame clones only, minus some. The repertoire has about 130,000 clones, around three quarters of them found once; the top ten carry 11%. Sequenced input: peripheral blood. The receptors shown here come from a human donor in a cohort sampled during active COVID-19.

This clone occurred a few times. This chain joins TRBV6-4 and TRBJ1-1; TRBD1 is a possible D gene (5 bases). The CDR3 loop spans 15 amino acids. Per the germline V gene, CDR1 is MRHNA and CDR2 is SNTAGT. Trimming pared 4 bases from V and 1 base from J, leaving 13 bases between. The CDR3 loop reads CASSAGFEGNTEAFF. Written as DNA, the CDR3 is TGTGCCAGCAGTGCAGGGTTTGAAGGGAACACTGAAGCTTTCTTT.

The chain's CDR3 is CASSYSQRQGYTF. The CDR3 nucleotides are TGTGCCAGCAGTTACTCACAGAGACAGGGCTACACCTTC. V and J are TRBV6-5 and TRBJ1-2; tentatively, D is TRBD1 (5 bases). Germline assignment: CDR1 MNHEY and CDR2 SVGAGI. The CDR3 sequence is 13 residues long. The germline V and J ends were trimmed by 0 bases and 8 bases, with 10 bases remaining between them.

The V and J genes are TRBV28 and TRBJ1-5; no clear D. In germline, CDR1 is MDHEN, CDR2 SYDVKM. V lost 7 bases and J lost 4, with 11 bases in between. This CDR3 spans 13 amino acids. CDR3: CASTPHGNQPQHF. CDR3 DNA: TGTGCCAGCACCCCTCACGGGAATCAGCCCCAGCATTTT.

The chain carries TRBV7-8 and TRBJ1-1, with 7 bases identical to TRBD1. Germline CDR1 reads SGHVS; CDR2 reads FQNEAQ. The ends lost 4 bases at V and 6 bases at J; junction bases unmatched: 14. CDR3 length: 16 residues. CDR3 amino acids: CASSSPPARGFPEAFF. CDR3 coding DNA: TGTGCCAGCAGCTCCCCCCCGGCCAGGGGGTTCCCTGAAGCTTTCTTT. The full variable domain, its missing parts supplied by reference TRBV7-8 and TRBJ1-1, is GAGVSQSPRYKVAKRGQDVALRCDPISGHVSLFWYQQALGQGPEFLTYFQNEAQLDKSGLPSDRFFAERPEGSVSTLKIQRTQQEDSAVYLCASSSPPARGFPEAFFGQGTRLTVV.

The chain is built from TRBV5-5 and TRBJ1-5; a possible D gene is TRBD1 (5 bases). The CDR3 is 13 amino acids. The V end was cut by 3 bases, the J end by 5 bases, with 9 bases between. The V gene's germline CDR1 is SGHKS and CDR2 YYEKEE (reference sequence). This chain's CDR3 is CASSWDWDQPQHF. The CDR3 DNA follows: TGTGCCAGCAGCTGGGACTGGGATCAGCCCCAGCATTTT. Based on the CDR3 plus reference TRBV5-5 and TRBJ1-5, the full variable domain is DAGVTQSPTHLIKTRGQQVTLRCSPISGHKSVSWYQQVLGQGPQFIFQYYEKEERGRGNFPDRFSARQFPNYSSELNVNALLLGDSALYLCASSWDWDQPQHFGDGTRLSIL.

The rearrangement links TRBV13 to TRBJ1-1, with 8 bases lining up with TRBD1. The CDR3 has 14 residues. V lost 4 bases and J lost 1; bases outside the gene matches: 2. Germline CDR1 reads PRHDT; CDR2 reads FYEKMQ (reference sequence). This CDR3 is CASSWGTGNTEAFF. The CDR3 bases are TGTGCCAGCAGCTGGGGGACAGGGAACACTGAAGCTTTCTTT.

V is TRBV6-5 and J is TRBJ1-2; a possible D gene is TRBD1 (6 bases). Trimming stripped 11 bases from V and 5 bases from J, with 15 bases between. Germline loops: CDR1 MNHEY, CDR2 SVGAGI. The CDR3 extends over 12 amino acids. In DNA form, the CDR3 reads TGTGCCTGTCGGGGGGGCCCTTATGGCTACACCTTC. It codes for CACRGGPYGYTF.

The rearrangement joins TRBV5-1 to TRBJ2-3, with TRBD1 identical over 7 bases. CDR3 length equals 14 residues. Germline CDR1 reads SGHRS; CDR2 reads YFSETQ. Trimming cost V 3 bases and J 2 bases; bases outside gene matches: 3. CDR3 residues: CASSSTGDTDTQYF. In nucleotides, the CDR3 is TGCGCCAGCAGCTCCACAGGGGACACAGATACGCAGTATTTT.

This chain uses TRBV5-5 with TRBJ2-3; D is perhaps TRBD1 (6 bases). The CDR3 contains 13 residues. V shed 0 bases and J shed 4 bases, with 6 bases lying between them. The germline gives CDR1 SGHKS, CDR2 YYEKEE (reference sequence). This CDR3 is CASSLAGADTQYF. CDR3 sequence (DNA): TGTGCCAGCAGCTTGGCAGGGGCAGATACGCAGTATTTT.

This clone was seen only a few times. The rearrangement links TRBV3-1 (or the pseudogene TRBV3-2) to TRBJ2-7, with 8 bases lining up with TRBD1. This CDR3 comprises 14 residues. Germline loops: CDR1 LGHDT, CDR2 YNNKEL (reference sequence). Trimming removed 2 bases from V and 4 bases from J; junction bases left unmatched: 4. As DNA, the CDR3 is TGTGCCAGCAGCCAAACAAGACAGGGGTACGAGCAGTACTTC. It yields the protein CASSQTRQGYEQYF.

This rearrangement joins TRBV29-1 to TRBJ2-2; TRBD1 agrees at 9 bases. The CDR3 loop spans 12 amino acids. CDR1 is SQVTM and CDR2 is ANQGSEA in the germline V gene. The V segment lost 6 bases and the J segment 8 bases; nucleotides outside the gene matches: 4. The CDR3 DNA reads as TGCAGCGTACCGGGACAGGGTGGGGAGCTGTTTTTT. As protein: CSVPGQGGELFF.

The rearrangement links TRBV15 to TRBJ1-6, with unresolved D. Germline assignment: CDR1 LNHNV and CDR2 YYDKDF (reference sequence). This CDR3 has 17 amino acids. V was trimmed by 5 bases and J by 0 bases, leaving 14 bases between them. CDR3 in amino acids: CATSLGVRSSYNSPLHF. CDR3 bases: TGTGCCACCAGCCTCGGCGTAAGGAGCTCCTATAATTCACCCCTCCACTTT.

The chain carries TRBV19 and TRBJ1-2; TRBD1 matches 8 bases. The V segment lost 5 bases and the J segment 0 bases; nucleotides outside the gene matches: 5. Germline CDR1 is LNHDA and CDR2 is SQIVND (reference sequence). The CDR3 sequence is 15 residues long. The CDR3 bases are TGTGCCAGTAGTTCAACAGGGGGAGCTAACTATGGCTACACCTTC. Translation gives CASSSTGGANYGYTF.

The chain couples TRBV29-1 to TRBJ1-2; D may be TRBD1 (5 bases). The CDR3 is made up of 13 amino acids. With 7 bases removed from V and 1 base from J, the gap between germline ends came to 13 bases. Germline CDR1 SQVTM, CDR2 ANQGSEA. The chain's CDR3 is CSAKTEDNYGYTF. The CDR3 DNA is TGCAGCGCTAAGACAGAGGATAACTATGGCTACACCTTC. The whole variable domain, filled in from reference TRBV29-1 and TRBJ1-2, reads SAVISQKPSRDICQRGTSLTIQCQVDSQVTMMFWYRQQPGQSLTLIATANQGSEATYESGFVIDKFPISRPNLTFSTLTVSNMSPEDSSIYLCSAKTEDNYGYTFGSGTRLTVV.

The rearrangement joins TRBV3-1 (or the pseudogene TRBV3-2) to TRBJ2-6; 10 bases match TRBD2. The trim removed 5 bases at V and 0 bases at J, leaving 4 bases unmatched. The CDR3 sequence is 17 residues long. Germline lookup yields CDR1 LGHDT and CDR2 YNNKEL (reference sequence). CDR3 region: CASSLLAGFSGANVLTF. The CDR3 nucleotides are TGTGCCAGCAGCTTACTAGCGGGGTTCTCTGGGGCCAACGTCCTGACTTTC.

This clone was found a few times. The chain links TRBV28 to TRBJ1-5, with D tentatively TRBD1 (5 bases). This CDR3 comprises 16 residues. Trimming left V 3 bases short and J 4 bases short, with 16 bases between. Germline V gene data show CDR1 as MDHEN and CDR2 as SYDVKM. CDR3 in DNA: TGTGCCAGCAGTTTCGTGGACACAGCCCCGAATCAGCCCCAGCATTTT. It yields the protein CASSFVDTAPNQPQHF.

The CDR3 region has the DNA TGCGCCAGCAGCCAATTCCCGGGACAGGGGAATCAGCCCCAGCATTTT. It encodes CASSQFPGQGNQPQHF. V and J are TRBV4-1 and TRBJ1-5, with 10 nucleotides matching TRBD1. The length of the CDR3 is 16 residues. J was trimmed by 4 bases and V by 2 bases; bases with no gene match: 5. The V gene's germline CDR1 is MGHRA and CDR2 YSYEKL.

This chain joins TRBV28 and TRBJ1-2; 8 bases align to TRBD1. This CDR3 is 15 amino acids long. Germline V gene data show CDR1 as MDHEN and CDR2 as SYDVKM. Unmatched junction bases numbered 6, after V lost 6 bases and J lost 0 bases. The CDR3 DNA reads TGTGCCAGCAGCAGGACAGGGACCACTAACTATGGCTACACCTTC. Its translation is CASSRTGTTNYGYTF.

The chain carries TRBV5-6 and TRBJ1-6; 12 positions agree with TRBD1. V shed 4 bases, J shed 8 bases, and the junction held 4 bases outside the gene matches. Germline assignment: CDR1 SGHDT and CDR2 YYEEEE. The CDR3 loop spans 15 amino acids. The CDR3 protein is CASSGRDRGHSPLHF. CDR3 nucleotides: TGTGCCAGCAGCGGCCGGGACAGGGGGCATTCACCCCTCCACTTT.

This sequence joins TRBV5-6 and TRBJ1-2; D may be TRBD1 (5 bases). Germline CDR1 and CDR2: SGHDT and YYEEEE. This CDR3 comprises 14 residues. V lost 5 bases to trimming and J lost 0 bases, with 11 bases between them. The CDR3 spells CASSPKGANYGYTF. CDR3 bases: TGTGCCAGCAGTCCAAAAGGGGCTAACTATGGCTACACCTTC.